The 21 T cell receptor beta chains reported below all come from one sample, sequenced in a study of T cell responses to AZD1222 COVID-19 vaccine. Clones were read by immunoSEQ multiplex PCR, and TCRdb kept only the in-frame ones, dropping some. Found here are some 130,000 clones, 93% of them singletons; the top ten hold 9.1%. The specimen was peripheral blood, collected on day 0 of AZD1222 vaccination. The source of these receptors is an adult in good health.

The chain carries TRBV7-8 and TRBJ1-2, with a possible D match to TRBD1 (5 bases). This CDR3 has 12 residues. Germline-derived CDR1 and CDR2 are SGHVS and FQNEAQ. The V end lost 3 bases, the J end lost 6 bases, and 8 bases lay between the germline ends. CDR3 DNA: TGTGCCAGCAGCTTCTCAGGGAATGGCTACACCTTC. Its translation is CASSFSGNGYTF.

The rearrangement joins TRBV2 to TRBJ1-4; no definite D call. CDR1 SNHLY and CDR2 FYNNEI come from the germline V gene. V lost 6 bases, J lost 6 bases, and 17 bases lay in between. The length of the CDR3 is 15 residues. CDR3: CASRTFGVRDEKLFF. As DNA, the CDR3 is TGTGCCAGCAGAACGTTCGGGGTGAGGGATGAAAAACTGTTTTTT.

The rearrangement joins TRBV4-3 to TRBJ2-7, with D uncertain. CDR1 is LGHNA and CDR2 is YSLEER in the germline V gene. CDR3 length equals 16 residues. Trimming pared 1 base from V and 6 bases from J, leaving 19 bases between. In nucleotides, the CDR3 is TGCGCCAGCAGCCAAGGAGTCGGCAATCCCCCCTTCGAGCAGTACTTC. Translating gives CASSQGVGNPPFEQYF.

The count of this clone is one. The chain employs TRBV5-4 and TRBJ2-7; 7 bases match TRBD2. CDR3 length: 14 residues. The V gene's germline CDR1 is SGHNT and CDR2 YYREEE (reference sequence). V lost 4 bases, J lost 2 bases, and 6 bases stayed unmatched. CDR3 sequence reads: CASSLDGGTYEQYF. The CDR3 DNA is TGTGCCAGCAGCCTCGACGGGGGGACCTACGAGCAGTACTTC.

This sequence joins TRBV6-6 and TRBJ1-5, with TRBD1 matching 7 bases. V shed 6 bases and J 2 bases; nucleotides not matched to a gene: 7. This CDR3 spans 15 amino acids. The germline V gene has CDR1 MNHNY and CDR2 SVGAGI (reference sequence). The CDR3 nucleotides read TGTGCCAGCAGACAGGGGATTGCGGGCAATCAGCCCCAGCATTTT. Its protein product is CASRQGIAGNQPQHF.

V is TRBV4-1 and J is TRBJ2-7; D tentatively fits TRBD1 or TRBD2 (5 bases each). This CDR3 has 16 amino acids. CDR1 is MGHRA, CDR2 YSYEKL, per germline. The ends were cut back, 4 bases at V and 5 bases at J, with 21 bases in the middle. The CDR3 DNA follows: TGCGCCAGCAGCCCCCTGGACTTTGGGGCTATAGACGAGCAGTACTTC. Encoded protein: CASSPLDFGAIDEQYF.

The chain carries TRBV29-1 and TRBJ2-1; TRBD2 matches at 10 bases. Germline lookup yields CDR1 SQVTM and CDR2 ANQGSEA. The V segment lost 7 bases and the J segment 5 bases; nucleotides outside the gene matches: 2. The CDR3 is 12 amino acids. For the CDR3, the DNA is TGCAGCGCGGGACTAGCGAACAATGAGCAGTTCTTC. Its translation is CSAGLANNEQFF.

CDR3 DNA sequence: TGTGCCAGCAGTTTTGTAGACAGATCAAATCAGCCCCAGCATTTT. Translation gives CASSFVDRSNQPQHF. The V call is TRBV28, the J call TRBJ1-5; the D gene is possibly TRBD1 (5 bases). CDR3 length: 15 amino acids. V lost 3 bases and J 4 bases, leaving 13 bases between the germline ends. Looked up from germline, CDR1 is MDHEN and CDR2 is SYDVKM.

The genes are TRBV4-1 and TRBJ2-3; D not certain. V shed 1 base and J shed 3 bases, with 17 bases lying between them. Germline assignment: CDR1 MGHRA and CDR2 YSYEKL. The CDR3 runs 17 residues. The CDR3 DNA reads as TGCGCCAGCAGCCAAGGCGTTGTGAAGGGCAGGACAGATACGCAGTATTTT. It codes for CASSQGVVKGRTDTQYF.

This clone was detected only a few times. V gene TRBV30 combines with J gene TRBJ1-2; D is possibly TRBD1 (6 bases). The ends were cut back, 7 bases at V and 5 bases at J, with 17 bases in the middle. Germline V CDR1 and CDR2: GTSNPN, SVGIG (reference sequence). CDR3 size: 13 residues. This chain's CDR3 is CASSFDRNYGYTF. DNA of the CDR3: TGTGCCTCCTCGTTCGACAGGAATTATGGCTACACCTTC. Drawing the rest from reference TRBV30 and TRBJ1-2, the complete variable domain is SQTIHQWPATLVQPVGSPLSLECTVEGTSNPNLYWYRQAAGRGLQLLFYSVGIGQISSEVPQNLSASRPQDRQFILSSKKLLLSDSGFYLCASSFDRNYGYTFGSGTRLTVV.

CDR3 nucleotide sequence: TGTGCCAGCAGTTTATCTTCGAGTACGGCGGATACGCAGTATTTT. Its translation: CASSLSSSTADTQYF. J is TRBJ2-3 and V is TRBV27; D uncertain. The CDR3 is 15 residues long. Germline values: CDR1 MNHEY, CDR2 SMNVEV (reference sequence). Trimming stripped 0 bases from V and 6 bases from J, with 13 bases between.

The chain employs TRBV7-2 and TRBJ2-5; possibly TRBD2 for D (5 bases). Trimming left V 2 bases short and J 5 bases short, with 15 bases between. CDR1 and CDR2 from the germline V gene are SGHTA and FQGNSA. The CDR3 is made up of 15 amino acids. The CDR3 is CASSLNRGRDETQYF. The CDR3 nucleotides are TGTGCCAGCAGCTTAAACAGAGGGCGCGATGAGACCCAGTACTTC.

In its sample, this clone was seen a few times. This rearrangement joins TRBV3-1 (or the pseudogene TRBV3-2) to TRBJ1-1; weak D call: TRBD1 (6 bases). This CDR3 has 17 amino acids. Looked up from germline, CDR1 is LGHDT and CDR2 is YNNKEL (reference sequence). V shed 5 bases and J shed 1 base, with 20 bases lying between them. CDR3 residues: CASSRGGGGGWNTEAFF. DNA of the CDR3: TGTGCCAGCAGCAGGGGGGGTGGAGGCGGGTGGAACACTGAAGCTTTCTTT.

The chain recombines TRBV14 with TRBJ2-1; D is possibly TRBD1 (6 bases). CDR1 and CDR2 from the germline V gene are SGHDN and FVKESK. CDR3 length equals 11 residues. V lost 3 bases and J 9 bases, leaving 6 bases between the germline ends. Written as DNA, the CDR3 is TGTGCCAGCAGCCAGGGGGCTGAGCAGTTCTTC. This codes for CASSQGAEQFF.

The chain has TRBV11-3 and TRBJ2-5, with a tentative D call TRBD2 (6 bases). The V and J ends lost 4 bases and 4 bases respectively, with 16 bases between them. Germline-derived CDR1 and CDR2 are SGHNT and YENEEA. The CDR3 has 15 residues. CDR3 amino acids: CASSSPRDSGETQYF. CDR3 nucleotide sequence: TGTGCCAGCAGCTCCCCCCGGGACTCAGGAGAGACCCAGTACTTC. The whole variable domain, remainder taken from reference TRBV11-3 and TRBJ2-5, is EAGVVQSPRYKIIEKKQPVAFWCNPISGHNTLYWYLQNLGQGPELLIRYENEEAVDDSQLPKDRFSAERLKGVDSTLKIQPAELGDSAVYLCASSSPRDSGETQYFGPGTRLLVL.

This CDR3 is CASSMEGSTEAFF. CDR3 nucleotide sequence: TGTGCCAGTAGTATGGAGGGGAGCACTGAAGCTTTCTTT. The chain employs TRBV19 and TRBJ1-1, with TRBD1 as a possible D gene (5 bases). The CDR3 has 13 residues. V lost 3 bases to trimming and J lost 4 bases, with 9 bases between them. Germline CDR1 is LNHDA and CDR2 is SQIVND (reference sequence). Filled out from reference TRBV19 and TRBJ1-1, the complete variable domain reads DGGITQSPKYLFRKEGQNVTLSCEQNLNHDAMYWYRQDPGQGLRLIYYSQIVNDFQKGDIAEGYSVSREKKESFPLTVTSAQKNPTAFYLCASSMEGSTEAFFGQGTRLTVV.

The gene calls are TRBV15 and TRBJ2-2, with a weak D call TRBD2 (5 bases). This CDR3 is 13 amino acids long. From germline, CDR1 is LNHNV and CDR2 YYDKDF (reference sequence). V lost 5 bases and J 5 bases, leaving 9 bases between the germline ends. CDR3 region: CATSGLPTGELFF. CDR3 sequence (DNA): TGTGCCACCAGCGGACTGCCTACCGGGGAGCTGTTTTTT.

This chain's CDR3 is CAISESQGLNTGELFF. The CDR3 DNA follows: TGTGCCATCAGTGAGTCCCAGGGGTTGAACACCGGGGAGCTGTTTTTT. V usage is TRBV10-3 and J usage is TRBJ2-2, with a tentative D call TRBD1 (6 bases). Germline CDR1 ENHRY, CDR2 SYGVKD. The CDR3 covers 16 residues. V gave up 0 bases and J gave up 1 base, with 9 bases separating them.

The chain uses TRBV5-1 and TRBJ1-2; no reliable D call. Per the germline V gene, CDR1 is SGHRS and CDR2 is YFSETQ. The V gene lost 8 bases and the J gene lost 3 bases, with 14 bases spanning the gap. The CDR3 has 13 residues. CDR3 sequence (DNA): TGCGCCAGTAAAAGTGACGTTGACTATGGCTACACCTTC. This translates into CASKSDVDYGYTF.

The chain joins TRBV6-5 to TRBJ2-2; weak D call: TRBD2 (6 bases). CDR1 is MNHEY, CDR2 SVGAGI, per germline. V lost 2 bases and J lost 2, with 12 bases in between. There are 16 residues in the CDR3. The CDR3 sequence: CASSYGAGGNTGELFF. In DNA, the CDR3 is TGTGCCAGCAGTTACGGGGCCGGGGGAAACACCGGGGAGCTGTTTTTT.

J is TRBJ2-1 and V is TRBV13, with TRBD2 as a possible D gene (6 bases). Germline values: CDR1 PRHDT, CDR2 FYEKMQ (reference sequence). The ends were cut back, 5 bases at V and 4 bases at J, with 12 bases in the middle. The CDR3 is 14 residues long. This CDR3 reads CASSRGAVYNEQFF. Here the CDR3 DNA reads TGTGCCAGCAGCCGCGGGGCGGTTTACAATGAGCAGTTCTTC.